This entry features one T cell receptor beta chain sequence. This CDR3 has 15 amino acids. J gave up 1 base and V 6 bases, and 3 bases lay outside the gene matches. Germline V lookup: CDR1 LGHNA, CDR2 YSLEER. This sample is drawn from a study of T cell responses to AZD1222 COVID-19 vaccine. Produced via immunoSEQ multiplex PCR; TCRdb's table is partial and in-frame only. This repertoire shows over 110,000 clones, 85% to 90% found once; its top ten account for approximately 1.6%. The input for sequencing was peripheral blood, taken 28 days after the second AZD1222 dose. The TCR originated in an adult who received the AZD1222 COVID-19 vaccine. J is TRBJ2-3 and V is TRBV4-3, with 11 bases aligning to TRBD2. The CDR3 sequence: CASSLAGGGTDTQYF. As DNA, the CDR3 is TGCGCCAGCAGTTTAGCGGGAGGGGGCACAGATACGCAGTATTTT.